This record covers a single TCR beta chain. Its matching antigen is unknown. This record belongs to a study of shared clonotypes between healthy human individuals. Notes on the study in general: There were few donors, and this limited the genetic and exposure-history diversity represented.

Several immunoSEQ plates received, in even portions, the genomic DNA of each subset. Some clones are missing from TCRdb's copy, which holds only in-frame ones; the method was immunoSEQ multiplex PCR. The sample holds about 680,000 clones, approximately 74% seen once. This receptor was identified in a woman aged 30 to 39 in good health. The material sequenced was memory CD4+ T cells sorted from blood. Regarding subset: CD45RA-negative fraction.

The CDR3 sequence: CASSQDLGVYGYTF. The CDR3 coding sequence is TGCGCCAGCAGCCAAGATTTGGGGGTTTATGGCTACACCTTC. This chain connects TRBV4-1 to TRBJ1-2; perhaps TRBD1 as D (5 bases). V was cut by 0 bases and J by 5 bases, with 10 bases left in between. Germline values: CDR1 MGHRA, CDR2 YSYEKL. CDR3 length equals 14 residues.